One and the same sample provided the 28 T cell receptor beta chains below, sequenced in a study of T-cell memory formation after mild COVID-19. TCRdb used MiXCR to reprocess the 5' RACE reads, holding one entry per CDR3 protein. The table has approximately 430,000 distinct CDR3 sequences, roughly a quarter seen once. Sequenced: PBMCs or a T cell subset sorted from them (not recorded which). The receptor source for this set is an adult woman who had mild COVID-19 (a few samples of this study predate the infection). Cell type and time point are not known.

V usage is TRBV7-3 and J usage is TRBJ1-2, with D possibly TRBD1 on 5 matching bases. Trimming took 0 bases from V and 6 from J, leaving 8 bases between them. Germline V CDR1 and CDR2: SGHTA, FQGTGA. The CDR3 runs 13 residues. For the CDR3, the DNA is TGTGCCAGCAGCTTAACAGGGACGGATGGCTACACCTTC. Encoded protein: CASSLTGTDGYTF.

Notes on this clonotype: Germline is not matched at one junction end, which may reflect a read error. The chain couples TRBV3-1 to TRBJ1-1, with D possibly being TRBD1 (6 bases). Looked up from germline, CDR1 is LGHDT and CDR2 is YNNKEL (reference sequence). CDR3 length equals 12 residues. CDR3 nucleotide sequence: TGTGCCAGCAGCCAGAGACAGGCTGAGGCTTTCTTT. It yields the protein CASSQRQAEAFF.

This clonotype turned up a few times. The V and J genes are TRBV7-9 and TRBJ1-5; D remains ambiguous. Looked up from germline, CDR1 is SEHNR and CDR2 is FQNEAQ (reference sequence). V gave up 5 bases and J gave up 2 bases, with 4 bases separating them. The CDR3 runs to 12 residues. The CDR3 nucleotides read TGTGCCAGCAGCCATGGCAATCAGCCCCAGCATTTT. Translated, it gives CASSHGNQPQHF.

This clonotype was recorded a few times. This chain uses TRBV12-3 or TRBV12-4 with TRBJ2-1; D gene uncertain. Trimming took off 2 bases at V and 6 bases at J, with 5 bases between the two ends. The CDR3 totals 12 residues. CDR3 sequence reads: CASSLSFNEQFF. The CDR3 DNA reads TGTGCCAGCAGTTTAAGCTTCAATGAGCAGTTCTTC.

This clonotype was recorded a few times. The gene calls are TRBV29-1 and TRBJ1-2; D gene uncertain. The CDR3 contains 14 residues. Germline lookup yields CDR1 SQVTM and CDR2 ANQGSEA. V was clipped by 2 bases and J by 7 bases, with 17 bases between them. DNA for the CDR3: TGCAGCGTTGAAAGGAGAGCAGAACCCCTTGGCTACACCTTC. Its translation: CSVERRAEPLGYTF.

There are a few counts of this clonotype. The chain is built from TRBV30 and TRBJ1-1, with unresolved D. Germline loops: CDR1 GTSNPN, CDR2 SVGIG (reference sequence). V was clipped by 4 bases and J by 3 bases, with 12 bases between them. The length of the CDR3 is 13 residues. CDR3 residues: CAWKDLWDTEAFF. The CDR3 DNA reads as TGTGCCTGGAAGGACCTATGGGACACTGAAGCTTTCTTT. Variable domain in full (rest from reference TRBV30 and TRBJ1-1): SQTIHQWPATLVQPVGSPLSLECTVEGTSNPNLYWYRQAAGRGLQLLFYSVGIGQISSEVPQNLSASRPQDRQFILSSKKLLLSDSGFYLCAWKDLWDTEAFFGQGTRLTVV.

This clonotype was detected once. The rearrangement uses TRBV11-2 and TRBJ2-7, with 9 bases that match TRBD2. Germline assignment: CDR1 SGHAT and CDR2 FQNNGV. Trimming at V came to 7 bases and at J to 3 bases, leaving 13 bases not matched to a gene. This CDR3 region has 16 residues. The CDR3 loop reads CASTEGPGLADYEQYF. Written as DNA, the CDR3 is TGTGCCAGCACCGAAGGGCCGGGACTAGCAGACTACGAGCAGTACTTC.

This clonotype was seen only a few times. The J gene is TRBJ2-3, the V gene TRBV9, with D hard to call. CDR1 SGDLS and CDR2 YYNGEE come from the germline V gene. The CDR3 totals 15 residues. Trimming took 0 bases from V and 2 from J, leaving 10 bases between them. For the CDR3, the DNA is TGTGCCAGCAGCGTAGCAGCCCTAACCACAGATACGCAGTATTTT. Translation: CASSVAALTTDTQYF.

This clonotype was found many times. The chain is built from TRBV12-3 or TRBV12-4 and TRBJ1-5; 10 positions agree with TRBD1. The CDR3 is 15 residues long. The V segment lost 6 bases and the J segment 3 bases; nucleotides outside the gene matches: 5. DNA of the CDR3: TGTGCCAGCAGCCCGGGACAGGGGTCCAATCAGCCCCAGCATTTT. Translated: CASSPGQGSNQPQHF.

The CDR3 DNA is TGTGCCAGCAGTGAGGGGACCAATGCCCCCACGGGAGAGCAGTTCTTC. Amino acid sequence: CASSEGTNAPTGEQFF. V is TRBV2 and J is TRBJ2-1; perhaps D is TRBD1 or TRBD2 (5 bases each). The ends were cut back, 3 bases at V and 10 bases at J, with 22 bases in the middle. The V gene's germline CDR1 is SNHLY and CDR2 FYNNEI. The CDR3 totals 16 residues.

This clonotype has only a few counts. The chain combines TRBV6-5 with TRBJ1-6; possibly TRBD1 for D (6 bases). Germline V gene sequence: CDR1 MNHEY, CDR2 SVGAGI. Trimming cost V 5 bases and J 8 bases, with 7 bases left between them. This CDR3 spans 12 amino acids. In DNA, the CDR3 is TGTGCCAGCAGTCGGACAGATTCACCCCTCCACTTT. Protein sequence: CASSRTDSPLHF.

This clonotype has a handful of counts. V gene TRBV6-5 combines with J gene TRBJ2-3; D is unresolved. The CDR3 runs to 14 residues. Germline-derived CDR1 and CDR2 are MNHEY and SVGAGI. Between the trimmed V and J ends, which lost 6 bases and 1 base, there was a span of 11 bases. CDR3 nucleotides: TGTGCCAGCAGGCCCGGGTACGGCACAGATACGCAGTATTTT. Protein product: CASRPGYGTDTQYF.

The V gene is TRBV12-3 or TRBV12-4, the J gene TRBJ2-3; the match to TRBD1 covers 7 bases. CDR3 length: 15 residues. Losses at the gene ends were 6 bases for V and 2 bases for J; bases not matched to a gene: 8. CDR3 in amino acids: CASRPGQGVTDTQYF. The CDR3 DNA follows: TGTGCCAGCAGACCAGGGCAGGGGGTCACAGATACGCAGTATTTT.

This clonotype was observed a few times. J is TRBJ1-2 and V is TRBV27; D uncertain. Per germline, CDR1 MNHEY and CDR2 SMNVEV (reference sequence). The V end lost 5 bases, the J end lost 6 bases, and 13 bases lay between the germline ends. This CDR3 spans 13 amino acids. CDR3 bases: TGTGCCAGCAGTCTCCGAGGCGGCAATGGCTACACCTTC. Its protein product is CASSLRGGNGYTF.

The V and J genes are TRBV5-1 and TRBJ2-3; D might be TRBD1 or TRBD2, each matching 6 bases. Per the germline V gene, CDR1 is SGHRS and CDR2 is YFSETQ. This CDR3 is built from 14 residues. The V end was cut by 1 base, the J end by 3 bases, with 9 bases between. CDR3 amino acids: CASSLRGTTDTQYF. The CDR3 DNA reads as TGCGCCAGCAGCTTGCGCGGGACAACAGATACGCAGTATTTT. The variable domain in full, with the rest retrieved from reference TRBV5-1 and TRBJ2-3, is KAGVTQTPRYLIKTRGQQVTLSCSPISGHRSVSWYQQTPGQGLQFLFEYFSETQRNKGNFPGRFSGRQFSNSRSEMNVSTLELGDSALYLCASSLRGTTDTQYFGPGTRLTVL.

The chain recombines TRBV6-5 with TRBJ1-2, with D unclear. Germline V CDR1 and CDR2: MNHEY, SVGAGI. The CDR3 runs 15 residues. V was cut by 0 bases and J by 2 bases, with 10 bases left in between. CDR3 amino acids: CASSYSPDGNYGYTF. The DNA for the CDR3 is TGTGCCAGCAGTTACTCGCCCGACGGAAACTATGGCTACACCTTC.

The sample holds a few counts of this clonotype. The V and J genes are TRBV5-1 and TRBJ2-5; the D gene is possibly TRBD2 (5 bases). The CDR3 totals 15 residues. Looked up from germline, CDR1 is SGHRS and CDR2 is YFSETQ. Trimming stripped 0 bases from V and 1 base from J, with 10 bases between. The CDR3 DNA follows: TGCGCCAGCAGCTTGGCTAGCAAAATCCAAGAGACCCAGTACTTC. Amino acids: CASSLASKIQETQYF.

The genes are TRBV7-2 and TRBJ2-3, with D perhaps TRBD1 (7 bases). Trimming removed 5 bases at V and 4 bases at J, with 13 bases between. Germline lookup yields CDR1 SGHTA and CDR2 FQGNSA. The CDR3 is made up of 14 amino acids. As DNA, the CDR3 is TGTGCCAGCAGCCCCCAGGGGGGCGCAGATACGCAGTATTTT. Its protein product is CASSPQGGADTQYF. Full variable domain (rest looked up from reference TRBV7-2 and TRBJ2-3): GAGVSQSPSNKVTEKGKDVELRCDPISGHTALYWYRQSLGQGLEFLIYFQGNSAPDKSGLPSDRFSAERTGGSVSTLTIQRTQQEDSAVYLCASSPQGGADTQYFGPGTRLTVL.

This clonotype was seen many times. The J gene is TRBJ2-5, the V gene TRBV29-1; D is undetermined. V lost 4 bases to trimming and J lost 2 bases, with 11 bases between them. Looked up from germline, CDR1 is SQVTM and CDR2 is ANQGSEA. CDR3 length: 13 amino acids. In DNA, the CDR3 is TGCAGCGTTGGGTCCCACGAGCAAGAGACCCAGTACTTC. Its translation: CSVGSHEQETQYF.

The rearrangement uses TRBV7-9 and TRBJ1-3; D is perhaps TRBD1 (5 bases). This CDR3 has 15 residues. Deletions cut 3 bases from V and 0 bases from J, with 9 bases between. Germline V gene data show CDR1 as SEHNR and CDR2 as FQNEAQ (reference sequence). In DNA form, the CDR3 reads TGTGCCAGCAGCTTCGGACATAACTCTGGAAACACCATATATTTT. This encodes CASSFGHNSGNTIYF. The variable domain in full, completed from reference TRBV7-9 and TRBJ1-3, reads DTGVSQNPRHKITKRGQNVTFRCDPISEHNRLYWYRQTLGQGPEFLTYFQNEAQLEKSRLLSDRFSAERPKGSFSTLEIQRTEQGDSAMYLCASSFGHNSGNTIYFGEGSWLTVV.

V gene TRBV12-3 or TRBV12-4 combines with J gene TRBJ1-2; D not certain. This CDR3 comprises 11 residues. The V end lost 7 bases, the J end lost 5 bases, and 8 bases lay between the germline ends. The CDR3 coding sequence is TGTGCCAGCACCGCGGGGTATGGCTACACCTTC. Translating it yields CASTAGYGYTF.

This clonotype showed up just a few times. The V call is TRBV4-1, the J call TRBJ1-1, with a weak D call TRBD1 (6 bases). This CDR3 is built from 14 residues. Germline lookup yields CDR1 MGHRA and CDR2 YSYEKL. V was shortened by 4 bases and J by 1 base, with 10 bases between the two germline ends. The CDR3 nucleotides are TGCGCCAGCAGCCCGGGACACTGGAACACTGAAGCTTTCTTT. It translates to CASSPGHWNTEAFF.

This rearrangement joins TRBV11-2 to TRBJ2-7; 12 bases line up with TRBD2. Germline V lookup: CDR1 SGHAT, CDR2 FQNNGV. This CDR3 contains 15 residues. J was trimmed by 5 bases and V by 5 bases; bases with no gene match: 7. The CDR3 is CASSTWTSGTHEQYF. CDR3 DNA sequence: TGTGCCAGCAGCACCTGGACTAGCGGGACCCACGAGCAGTACTTC.

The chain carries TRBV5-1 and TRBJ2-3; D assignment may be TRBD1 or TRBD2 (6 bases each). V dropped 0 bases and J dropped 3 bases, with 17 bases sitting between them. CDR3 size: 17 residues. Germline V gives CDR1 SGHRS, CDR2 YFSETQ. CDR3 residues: CASSLVPRAGTTDTQYF. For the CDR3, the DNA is TGCGCCAGCAGCTTGGTCCCCCGGGCGGGGACAACAGATACGCAGTATTTT.

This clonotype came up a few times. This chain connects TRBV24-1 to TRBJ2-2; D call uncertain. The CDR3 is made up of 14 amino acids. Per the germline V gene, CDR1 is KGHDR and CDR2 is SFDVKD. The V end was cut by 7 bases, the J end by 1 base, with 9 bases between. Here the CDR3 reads CATRASGNTGELFF. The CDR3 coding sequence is TGTGCCACCAGGGCCTCAGGGAACACCGGGGAGCTGTTTTTT.

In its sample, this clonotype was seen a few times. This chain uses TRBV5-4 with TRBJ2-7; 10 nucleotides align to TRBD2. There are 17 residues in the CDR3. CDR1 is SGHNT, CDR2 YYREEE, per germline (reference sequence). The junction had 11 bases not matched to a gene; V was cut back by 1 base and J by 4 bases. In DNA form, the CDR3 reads TGTGCCAGCAGCTTGACCTATGGGCTAGCGGGGGATTACGAGCAGTACTTC. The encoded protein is CASSLTYGLAGDYEQYF.

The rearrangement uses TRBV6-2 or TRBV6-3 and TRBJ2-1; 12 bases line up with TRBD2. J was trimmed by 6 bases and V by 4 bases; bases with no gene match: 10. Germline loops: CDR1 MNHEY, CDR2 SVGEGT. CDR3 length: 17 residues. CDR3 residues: CASSFLLAGGPFNEQFF. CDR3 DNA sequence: TGTGCCAGCAGTTTTCTCCTAGCGGGAGGGCCGTTCAATGAGCAGTTCTTC.

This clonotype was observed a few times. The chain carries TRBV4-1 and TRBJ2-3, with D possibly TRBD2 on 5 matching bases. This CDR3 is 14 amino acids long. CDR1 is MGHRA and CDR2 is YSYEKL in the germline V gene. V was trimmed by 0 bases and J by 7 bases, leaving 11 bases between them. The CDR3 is CASSQDLSGYTQYF. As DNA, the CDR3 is TGCGCCAGCAGCCAAGACCTATCGGGGTATACGCAGTATTTT.